What follows are 5 T cell receptor beta chains derived from one specimen sequenced in a study of blood T cells in healthy people across ages. PCR was performed a second time for about 7 to 12 cycles using a sample-barcoded 5' primer and a J-beta primer mix. TCRdb called the 5' RACE reads again in MiXCR, with one record for every CDR3 protein. Altogether about 1,500,000 distinct CDR3 sequences are present, 42% being singletons, with the ten largest covering roughly 7.7%. Material for sequencing was blood. Receptors originate from a woman aged 18-29 years in good health.

The V gene is TRBV12-3 or TRBV12-4, the J gene TRBJ2-1; D uncertain. The V gene lost 5 bases and the J gene lost 4 bases, with 9 bases spanning the gap. The CDR3 is made up of 13 amino acids. This chain's CDR3 is CASSAPEYNEQFF. The CDR3 region has the DNA TGTGCCAGCAGTGCCCCGGAGTACAATGAGCAGTTCTTC.

The chain links TRBV4-1 to TRBJ1-2, with 7 bases matching TRBD1. The CDR3 covers 16 residues. In germline, CDR1 is MGHRA, CDR2 YSYEKL. V lost 3 bases and J lost 4; bases outside the gene matches: 11. The CDR3 DNA reads TGCGCCAGCAGCCAGGGGGACAGAGGGGCCCTCTATGGCTACACCTTC. Translated, it gives CASSQGDRGALYGYTF.

The J gene is TRBJ2-2, the V gene TRBV7-9; D tentatively reads TRBD1 or TRBD2 (6 bases each). Germline V CDR1 and CDR2: SEHNR, FQNEAQ (reference sequence). This CDR3 has 14 residues. V was clipped by 6 bases and J by 1 base, with 9 bases between them. This CDR3 is CASRRGQNTGELFF. CDR3 in DNA: TGTGCCAGCAGGCGGGGACAGAACACCGGGGAGCTGTTTTTT.

This clonotype has a count of ten or more. The chain is built from TRBV6-1 and TRBJ2-3; 13 bases are shared with TRBD2. The CDR3 has 15 amino acids. Germline CDR1 reads MNHNS; CDR2 reads SASEGT. Unmatched junction bases numbered 6, after V lost 6 bases and J lost 6 bases. The DNA of the CDR3 is TGTGCCAGCAGGCCAGGGACTAGCGGGACGGATACGCAGTATTTT. Amino acid sequence: CASRPGTSGTDTQYF.

This clonotype occurred a few times. J is TRBJ1-5 and V is TRBV3-1; D unresolved. In germline, CDR1 is LGHDT, CDR2 YNNKEL (reference sequence). The V end lost 0 bases, the J end lost 7 bases, and 10 bases lay between the germline ends. This CDR3 comprises 14 residues. CDR3 region: CASSQETGIQPQHF. DNA for the CDR3: TGTGCCAGCAGCCAAGAAACGGGGATACAGCCCCAGCATTTT.